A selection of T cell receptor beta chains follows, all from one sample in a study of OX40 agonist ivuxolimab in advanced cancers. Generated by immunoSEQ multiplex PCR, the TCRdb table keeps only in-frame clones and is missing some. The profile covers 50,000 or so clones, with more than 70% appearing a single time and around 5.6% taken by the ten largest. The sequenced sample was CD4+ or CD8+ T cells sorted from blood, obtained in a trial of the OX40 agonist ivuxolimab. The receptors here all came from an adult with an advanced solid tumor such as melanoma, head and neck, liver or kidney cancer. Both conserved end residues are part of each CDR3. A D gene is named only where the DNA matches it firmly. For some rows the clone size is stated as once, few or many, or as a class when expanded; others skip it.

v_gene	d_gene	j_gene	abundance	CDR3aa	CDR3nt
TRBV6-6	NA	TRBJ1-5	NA	CASTSDRHADQPQHF	TGTGCCAGCACCTCCGATAGACACGCGGACCAGCCCCAGCATTTT
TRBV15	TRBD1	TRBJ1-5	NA	CATSLDRGSNQPQHF	TGTGCCACCAGCCTCGACAGGGGAAGCAATCAGCCCCAGCATTTT
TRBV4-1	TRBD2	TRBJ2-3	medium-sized	CASSERLAGGGDTQYF	TGCGCCAGCAGCGAACGACTAGCGGGGGGGGGAGATACGCAGTATTTT
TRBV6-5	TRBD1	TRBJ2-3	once	CASRRTGLTDTQYF	TGTGCCAGCAGACGGACAGGGCTCACAGATACGCAGTATTTT
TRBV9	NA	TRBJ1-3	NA	CASSVGAGLGDTIYF	TGTGCCAGCAGCGTAGGGGCAGGCTTAGGGGACACCATATATTTT
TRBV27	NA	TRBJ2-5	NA	CASSDSGETQYF	TGTGCCAGCAGCGACTCCGGAGAGACCCAGTACTTC
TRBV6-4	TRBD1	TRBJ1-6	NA	CASSENRGNNNSPLHF	TGTGCCAGCAGTGAAAACAGGGGAAACAATAATTCACCCCTCCACTTT
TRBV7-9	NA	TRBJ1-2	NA	CASSSIYGYTF	TGTGCCAGCAGCTCGATCTATGGCTACACCTTC
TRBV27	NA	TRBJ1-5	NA	CASSLMSGNNQPQHF	TGTGCCAGCAGTTTAATGTCGGGAAACAATCAGCCCCAGCATTTT
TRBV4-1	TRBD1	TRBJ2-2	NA	CASSQETGSIAGELFF	TGCGCCAGCAGCCAAGAGACAGGGTCGATTGCCGGGGAGCTGTTTTTT
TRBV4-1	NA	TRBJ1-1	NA	CASSQAGQSNTEAFF	TGCGCCAGCAGCCAAGCCGGGCAGTCGAACACTGAAGCTTTCTTT
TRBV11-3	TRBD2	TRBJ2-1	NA	CASSSLRESGNEQFF	TGTGCCAGCAGCTCCCTGCGGGAGTCAGGCAATGAGCAGTTCTTC
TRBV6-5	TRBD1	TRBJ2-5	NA	CASSYSGGRAETQYF	TGTGCCAGCAGTTACTCAGGGGGCAGGGCTGAGACCCAGTACTTC
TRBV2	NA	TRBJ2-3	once	CASRGSTDTQYF	TGTGCCAGCAGGGGTAGCACAGATACGCAGTATTTT
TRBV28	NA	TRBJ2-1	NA	CASSLNPTTGIYNEQFF	TGTGCCAGCAGTCTCAACCCTACTACCGGGATTTACAATGAGCAGTTCTTC
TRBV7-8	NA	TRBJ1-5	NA	CASSLWGESNQPQHF	TGTGCCAGCAGCTTATGGGGGGAGAGCAATCAGCCCCAGCATTTT
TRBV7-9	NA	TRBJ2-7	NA	CASSHGVSHEQYF	TGTGCCAGCAGCCACGGGGTTTCTCACGAGCAGTACTTC
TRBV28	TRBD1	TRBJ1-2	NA	CASREGDRDLYGYTF	TGTGCCAGCAGAGAGGGGGACAGGGACCTCTATGGCTACACCTTC
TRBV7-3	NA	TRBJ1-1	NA	CASSPHPGTEAFF	TGTGCCAGCAGCCCCCACCCGGGGACTGAAGCTTTCTTT
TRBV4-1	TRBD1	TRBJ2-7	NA	CASSQTEGAISYEQYF	TGCGCCAGCAGCCAAACCGAGGGGGCAATTTCCTACGAGCAGTACTTC
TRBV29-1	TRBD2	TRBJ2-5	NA	CSVLLAGVRETQYF	TGCAGCGTTTTACTAGCGGGAGTTCGGGAGACCCAGTACTTC
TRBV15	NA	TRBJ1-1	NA	CAIRKGGFTEAFF	TGTGCCATCAGGAAGGGTGGTTTCACTGAAGCTTTCTTT
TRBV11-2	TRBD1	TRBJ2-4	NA	CASVGTGKNIQYF	TGTGCCAGTGTTGGGACAGGGAAAAACATTCAGTACTTC
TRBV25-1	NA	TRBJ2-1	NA	CASSETESNEQFF	TGTGCCAGCAGTGAAACGGAATCCAATGAGCAGTTCTTC
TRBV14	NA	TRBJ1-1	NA	CASSVLIGNTEAFF	TGTGCCAGCAGCGTACTTATAGGGAACACTGAAGCTTTCTTT
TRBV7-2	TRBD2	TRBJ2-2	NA	CASSLEGRGNTGELFF	TGTGCCAGCAGCTTGGAAGGGAGGGGAAACACCGGGGAGCTGTTTTTT
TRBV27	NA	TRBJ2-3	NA	CASSLYGPSSTDTQYF	TGTGCCAGCAGTTTATACGGCCCGTCTAGCACAGATACGCAGTATTTT
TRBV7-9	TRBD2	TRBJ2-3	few	CASSPPGLAKADTQYF	TGTGCCAGCAGCCCTCCGGGACTAGCTAAAGCAGATACGCAGTATTTT
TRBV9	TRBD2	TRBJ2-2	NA	CASSVGGRALAGELFF	TGTGCCAGCAGCGTAGGCGGGAGGGCCTTAGCCGGGGAGCTGTTTTTT
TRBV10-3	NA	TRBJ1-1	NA	CAISESGNTEAFF	TGTGCCATCAGTGAGTCCGGGAACACTGAAGCTTTCTTT